Listed below are T cell receptor beta chains from one sample, sequenced in a study of blood T cell repertoires in COVID-19. The table came from immunoSEQ multiplex PCR; TCRdb's copy has only in-frame clones and leaves some out. The table shows about 21,000 clones, with roughly nine tenths occurring only once. The material sequenced was peripheral blood. Receptors were obtained from a human donor with active COVID-19. The donor label of this sample is uncertain. CDR3s include the opening cysteine and the closing phenylalanine or tryptophan. The order of the fields is J gene, V gene, D gene, clone size, CDR3 DNA, CDR3 protein. The D gene is left open where the match is weak. Size is omitted from some rows. Given values are once, few, many or a class for expanded clones.

j_call: TRBJ2-7
v_call: TRBV28
d_call: -
clone_size: -
cdr3_nt: TGTGCCAGCAGACCATGGGCTGATACTTCCTACGAGCAGTACTTC
cdr3_aa: CASRPWADTSYEQYF

j_call: TRBJ2-1
v_call: TRBV2
d_call: TRBD2
clone_size: -
cdr3_nt: TGTGCCAGCAGCCGCGGGACTAGCGGGAGATTGGAGTTCTTC
cdr3_aa: CASSRGTSGRLEFF

j_call: TRBJ2-5
v_call: TRBV20-1
d_call: -
clone_size: -
cdr3_nt: TGCAGTGCTAGTCGTGGAGGGCGGGCACGGACCAAGGTGGCCCAGTACTTC
cdr3_aa: CSASRGGRARTKVAQYF

j_call: TRBJ2-7
v_call: TRBV19
d_call: -
clone_size: -
cdr3_nt: TGTGCCAGTAGTATCAAGTCAGGGCTCTACGAGCAGTACTTC
cdr3_aa: CASSIKSGLYEQYF

j_call: TRBJ1-1
v_call: TRBV5-1
d_call: -
clone_size: -
cdr3_nt: TGCGCCAGCAGCTTGAGGGGTGGCACTGAAGCTTTCTTT
cdr3_aa: CASSLRGGTEAFF

j_call: TRBJ2-3
v_call: TRBV9
d_call: -
clone_size: -
cdr3_nt: TGTGCCAGCGGGAGGTCTAGCACAGATACGCAGTATTTT
cdr3_aa: CASGRSSTDTQYF

j_call: TRBJ1-5
v_call: TRBV28
d_call: -
clone_size: -
cdr3_nt: TGTGCCAGCACCCTGGGCACCCGCAATCAGCCCCAGCATTTT
cdr3_aa: CASTLGTRNQPQHF

j_call: TRBJ2-1
v_call: TRBV28
d_call: TRBD2
clone_size: -
cdr3_nt: TGTGCCAGCAGCTTATGGTCTAGCGGGAACTACAATGAGCAGTTCTTC
cdr3_aa: CASSLWSSGNYNEQFF

j_call: TRBJ2-7
v_call: TRBV6-5
d_call: -
clone_size: -
cdr3_nt: TGTGCCAGAGACAGGGGACTAGCAATGTTCTACGAGCAGTACTTC
cdr3_aa: CARDRGLAMFYEQYF

j_call: TRBJ2-7
v_call: TRBV5-4
d_call: TRBD1
clone_size: -
cdr3_nt: TGTGCCAGCAGCTTAGACAGGGGCCAAACCTACGAGCAGTACTTC
cdr3_aa: CASSLDRGQTYEQYF

j_call: TRBJ1-1
v_call: TRBV3-1/TRBV3-2
d_call: TRBD1
clone_size: -
cdr3_nt: TGTGCCAGCAGCCCGCTTTCCTTTGGGACAGGCGGTCCTGGCACTGAAGCTTTCTTT
cdr3_aa: CASSPLSFGTGGPGTEAFF

j_call: TRBJ1-5
v_call: TRBV19
d_call: -
clone_size: few
cdr3_nt: TGTGCCAGTAGTATTTTTTCGGAGAATCAGCCCCAGCATTTT
cdr3_aa: CASSIFSENQPQHF

j_call: TRBJ1-2
v_call: TRBV10-3
d_call: TRBD1
clone_size: -
cdr3_nt: TGTGCCATCAGTGGTGTTAGGACAGGAGAGGGCTACACCTTC
cdr3_aa: CAISGVRTGEGYTF

j_call: TRBJ2-1
v_call: TRBV14
d_call: TRBD1
clone_size: -
cdr3_nt: TGTGCCAGCAGCCGACAGGGAAGGAATGAGCAGTTCTTC
cdr3_aa: CASSRQGRNEQFF

j_call: TRBJ1-2
v_call: TRBV7-2
d_call: -
clone_size: -
cdr3_nt: TGTGCCAGCAGCGTAAGGCGGGGGCGCAGCTATGGCTACACCTTC
cdr3_aa: CASSVRRGRSYGYTF

j_call: TRBJ2-2
v_call: TRBV5-1
d_call: TRBD2
clone_size: few
cdr3_nt: TGCGCCAGCAGCTTGGAAATGGTGACTAGCAATCAAGGGGAGCTGTTTTTT
cdr3_aa: CASSLEMVTSNQGELFF

j_call: TRBJ1-1
v_call: TRBV7-7
d_call: TRBD1
clone_size: -
cdr3_nt: TGTGCTAGCAGCACCTGGACAGGGGAGAACACTGAAGCTTTCTTT
cdr3_aa: CASSTWTGENTEAFF

j_call: TRBJ2-3
v_call: TRBV9
d_call: TRBD2
clone_size: -
cdr3_nt: TGTGCCAGCAGTTCTTTAGCGGGAGGGCCCGCAGATACGCAGTATTTT
cdr3_aa: CASSSLAGGPADTQYF

j_call: TRBJ1-1
v_call: TRBV4-2
d_call: TRBD1
clone_size: -
cdr3_nt: TGTGCCAGCAGCCTCCGGACAGGTGAGAACACTGAAGCTTTCTTT
cdr3_aa: CASSLRTGENTEAFF

j_call: TRBJ2-7
v_call: TRBV28
d_call: -
clone_size: -
cdr3_nt: TGTGCCAGCAGCCCAAGACAGTCCTACGAGCAGTACTTC
cdr3_aa: CASSPRQSYEQYF

j_call: TRBJ2-2
v_call: TRBV2
d_call: -
clone_size: -
cdr3_nt: -
cdr3_aa: CASSVGQGALIMFF

j_call: TRBJ2-7
v_call: TRBV3-1/TRBV3-2
d_call: TRBD2
clone_size: -
cdr3_nt: TGTGCCAGCAGCCAGACACTAGCGGGAGCATCACTCTTC
cdr3_aa: CASSQTLAGASLF

j_call: TRBJ2-7
v_call: TRBV19
d_call: -
clone_size: once
cdr3_nt: TGTGCCAGTAGTTCCTCGGACAGCCTCAGCGCCTCCTACGAGCAGTACTTC
cdr3_aa: CASSSSDSLSASYEQYF

j_call: TRBJ1-2
v_call: TRBV5-4
d_call: -
clone_size: -
cdr3_nt: TGTGCCAGCAGCTTTCCGGACGGGAGGGGGTACTATGGCTACACCTTC
cdr3_aa: CASSFPDGRGYYGYTF

j_call: TRBJ2-6
v_call: TRBV5-1
d_call: -
clone_size: -
cdr3_nt: TGCGCCAGCAGCTTGACAGGTACTGGGGCCAACGTCCTGACTTTC
cdr3_aa: CASSLTGTGANVLTF

j_call: TRBJ2-2
v_call: TRBV11-3
d_call: -
clone_size: -
cdr3_nt: TGTGCCAGCAGCCCCAGAAAACAGGGCACCGGGGAGCTGTTTTTT
cdr3_aa: CASSPRKQGTGELFF

j_call: TRBJ2-7
v_call: TRBV18
d_call: TRBD2
clone_size: -
cdr3_nt: TGTGCCAGCTCGACAAGCGGGATAGAGGGCTACGAGCAGTACTTC
cdr3_aa: CASSTSGIEGYEQYF

j_call: TRBJ2-1
v_call: TRBV4-1
d_call: -
clone_size: -
cdr3_nt: TGCGCCAGCAGCCAAGTTCAGGGCTACTCCTACAATGAGCAGTTCTTC
cdr3_aa: CASSQVQGYSYNEQFF

j_call: TRBJ2-7
v_call: TRBV15
d_call: TRBD2
clone_size: few
cdr3_nt: TGTGCCACCAGCATGAACGGGAGGGCCACCGAGCAGTACTTC
cdr3_aa: CATSMNGRATEQYF

j_call: TRBJ2-1
v_call: TRBV6-5
d_call: TRBD2
clone_size: -
cdr3_nt: TGTGCCAGCAGCCTCACTAGCGGGAGAGGTGAGCAGTTCTTC
cdr3_aa: CASSLTSGRGEQFF

j_call: TRBJ1-6
v_call: TRBV5-1
d_call: TRBD1
clone_size: -
cdr3_nt: TGCGCCAGCAGCTTGGATGGACAGGGGGACTATTCACCCCTCCACTTT
cdr3_aa: CASSLDGQGDYSPLHF

j_call: TRBJ2-2
v_call: TRBV3-1/TRBV3-2
d_call: -
clone_size: few
cdr3_nt: TGTGCCAGCAGCCAGAACAGGGCAGGGCTCCCCGGGGAGCTGTTTTTT
cdr3_aa: CASSQNRAGLPGELFF

j_call: TRBJ1-5
v_call: TRBV19
d_call: -
clone_size: few
cdr3_nt: TGTGCCAGTAGTATAGTCCCCAGGGAGGATCAGCCCCAGCATTTT
cdr3_aa: CASSIVPREDQPQHF

j_call: TRBJ2-1
v_call: TRBV4-3
d_call: TRBD1
clone_size: -
cdr3_nt: TGCGCCAGCAGCCAAGGGACAGGGTTGGAGCAGTTCTTC
cdr3_aa: CASSQGTGLEQFF

j_call: TRBJ1-4
v_call: TRBV11-2
d_call: -
clone_size: -
cdr3_nt: TGTGCCAGCAGCCAAGACAGGAGTTCAACTAATGAAAAACTGTTTTTT
cdr3_aa: CASSQDRSSTNEKLFF

j_call: TRBJ2-3
v_call: TRBV9
d_call: -
clone_size: -
cdr3_nt: TGTGCCAGCAGCGTAGCCCGGGGACAAGACACAGATACGCAGTATTTT
cdr3_aa: CASSVARGQDTDTQYF

j_call: TRBJ1-1
v_call: TRBV19
d_call: -
clone_size: -
cdr3_nt: TGTGCCAGTAGGAAATATGAGGGGAACACTGAAGCTTTCTTT
cdr3_aa: CASRKYEGNTEAFF

j_call: TRBJ2-2
v_call: TRBV27
d_call: TRBD2
clone_size: -
cdr3_nt: TGTGCCAGCAGTAGACCGGGACTAGCGGACACCGGGGAGCTGTTTTTT
cdr3_aa: CASSRPGLADTGELFF

j_call: TRBJ2-1
v_call: TRBV3-1/TRBV3-2
d_call: -
clone_size: -
cdr3_nt: TGTGCCAGCAGCCACCTTAGCGAGAGCTCCTACAATGAGCAGTTCTTC
cdr3_aa: CASSHLSESSYNEQFF

j_call: TRBJ1-1
v_call: TRBV11-2
d_call: -
clone_size: -
cdr3_nt: TGTGCCAGCAGCTTGACAGGCGCTGGGGACACTGAAGCTTTCTTT
cdr3_aa: CASSLTGAGDTEAFF

j_call: TRBJ2-3
v_call: TRBV5-1
d_call: -
clone_size: -
cdr3_nt: TGCGCCAGCAGCTTGGGGGCCCCCCGCGGGTCAGATACGCAGTATTTT
cdr3_aa: CASSLGAPRGSDTQYF

j_call: TRBJ2-1
v_call: TRBV29-1
d_call: TRBD2
clone_size: -
cdr3_nt: TGCAGCGTTGGGGTGCGGGAGAAGAATGAGCAGTTCTTC
cdr3_aa: CSVGVREKNEQFF

j_call: TRBJ2-5
v_call: TRBV7-3
d_call: -
clone_size: -
cdr3_nt: TGTGCCAGCAGCTTATCAGGGGTAGAGACCCAGTACTTC
cdr3_aa: CASSLSGVETQYF

j_call: TRBJ1-2
v_call: TRBV7-6
d_call: -
clone_size: -
cdr3_nt: TGTGCCAGCAGCCTCAAGGAGGGTAACTATGGCTACACCTTC
cdr3_aa: CASSLKEGNYGYTF

j_call: TRBJ1-1
v_call: TRBV2
d_call: -
clone_size: -
cdr3_nt: TGTGCCAGCAGGGAAATGGGGGGTACTGAAGCTTTCTTT
cdr3_aa: CASREMGGTEAFF

j_call: TRBJ2-7
v_call: TRBV3-1/TRBV3-2
d_call: -
clone_size: -
cdr3_nt: TGTGCCAGCAGCCATTCGGCAAAGCGCGGCTACGAGCAGTACTTC
cdr3_aa: CASSHSAKRGYEQYF

j_call: TRBJ2-1
v_call: TRBV5-1
d_call: TRBD2
clone_size: -
cdr3_nt: TGCGCCAGCAGTGTACTAGCGGGAGTTAATGAGCAGTTCTTC
cdr3_aa: CASSVLAGVNEQFF